The sequence of this T cell receptor beta chain was determined in a study of technical replicates of blood from a few donors. The assay was immunoSEQ multiplex PCR, and TCRdb's table has in-frame clones only and misses some. The sample yields 100,000 or so clones, about 95% seen once. The V end lost 1 base, the J end lost 7 bases, and 14 bases lay between the germline ends. The CDR3 totals 15 residues. From germline, CDR1 is MGHRA and CDR2 YSYEKL. Sequenced material: T cells isolated from PBMCs. This TCR derives from a human donor in good health. This sequence joins TRBV4-1 and TRBJ2-1; possibly TRBD2 for D (6 bases). DNA for the CDR3: TGCGCCAGCAGCCAAGGCGCGGGGACCTCTAATGAGCAGTTCTTC. It yields the protein CASSQGAGTSNEQFF.